These 31 T cell receptor beta chains share one sample of origin, sequenced in a study of T cells in women clearing cervical HPV infection. TCRdb's table, derived via immunoSEQ multiplex PCR, lists solely in-frame clones and lacks some. Across some 37,000 clones, the top ten clones capture less than 4% of the sample. Material for sequencing was blood buffy coat. The source is a woman aged 18-70 years with a cervical HPV16 infection that either progressed to CIN3+ or cleared (not recorded which).

In regard to this clone: The CDR3 extends 3 residues past the end of the read, so its final part is completed from the germline J gene. The V call is TRBV20-1, the J call TRBJ2-2; 8 bases are a match to TRBD1. Losses at the gene ends were 5 bases for V and 7 bases for J; bases not matched to a gene: 12. Germline V lookup: CDR1 DFQATT, CDR2 SNEGSKA (reference sequence). This CDR3 contains 15 residues. Partial CDR3 DNA: TGCAGTGCTGCTCATAATAACAGGGGGATCGGGGAG. Its translation: CSAAHNNRGIGE. The complete CDR3 reads CSAAHNNRGIGELFF.

Of note for this clone: The read ends 3 residues shy of where the CDR3 ends; the end is completed using the germline J gene. This chain links TRBV7-6 with TRBJ2-3; tentatively, D is TRBD2 (7 bases). Germline CDR1 SGHVS, CDR2 FNYEAQ. The CDR3 is made up of 14 amino acids. V dropped 3 bases and J dropped 6 bases, with 13 bases sitting between them. The CDR3: CASSLGRGSDTQYF. The CDR3 DNA, read in part, is TGTGCCAGCAGCTTGGGGAGGGGGAGTGATACG.

Of note for this clone: The CDR3 is cut off 3 residues early in the read; its end comes from the germline J gene. The chain has TRBV7-9 and TRBJ1-2; tentatively, D is TRBD1 (6 bases). CDR1 is SEHNR, CDR2 FQNEAQ, per germline (reference sequence). The CDR3 is made up of 12 amino acids. The CDR3 reads CASRRQENSYTF. Incomplete CDR3 DNA: TGTGCCAGCAGGCGACAGGAAAATAGC.

Turning to this clone: Coverage ceases 3 residues before the CDR3 finishes, and the germline J gene fills in the end. The gene calls are TRBV4-1 and TRBJ1-1; TRBD1 matches 9 bases. The CDR3 spans 16 residues. The V gene end was trimmed by 5 bases and the J gene end by 1 base; junction bases not matched to a gene: 8. The germline V gene encodes CDR1 MGHRA and CDR2 YSYEKL. Partial CDR3 DNA: TGCGCCAGCAGCATACAGGGGGCCCCAGGGAACACTGAA. Its translation: CASSIQGAPGNTE. From start to end, the CDR3 is CASSIQGAPGNTEAFF.

As for this clone: The CDR3 end lies 3 residues beyond the end of the read and is filled in from the germline J gene. The V call is TRBV28, the J call TRBJ2-1, with 9 bases aligning to TRBD1. The CDR3 contains 15 residues. J gave up 8 bases and V 5 bases, and 10 bases lay outside the gene matches. Germline V CDR1 and CDR2: MDHEN, SYDVKM. CDR3 sequence: CASSKPGTGSDEQFF. CDR3 bases read: TGTGCCAGCAGTAAGCCCGGGACAGGGAGCGATGAG.

Comment on this clone: The read terminates 3 residues ahead of where the CDR3 ends, so the germline J gene completes it. The chain uses TRBV2 and TRBJ1-2; 9 nucleotides match TRBD1. Germline V gene sequence: CDR1 SNHLY, CDR2 FYNNEI. V lost 9 bases, J lost 4 bases, and 12 bases stayed unmatched. The length of the CDR3 is 15 residues. CDR3: CASKEQGAKTYGYTF. Incomplete CDR3 DNA: TGTGCCAGTAAAGAACAGGGGGCGAAGACCTATGGC. Full variable domain (outside the CDR3, taken from reference TRBV2 and TRBJ1-2): EPEVTQTPSHQVTQMGQEVILRCVPISNHLYFYWYRQILGQKVEFLVSFYNNEISEKSEIFDDQFSVERPDGSNFTLKIRSTKLEDSAMYFCASKEQGAKTYGYTFGSGTRLTVV.

The CDR3 loop reads CASSILRQGMTGELFF. The sequenced part of the CDR3 DNA is TGTGCCAGTAGTATCTTGCGACAGGGGATGACCGGGGAG. This chain links TRBV19 with TRBJ2-2; 8 bases align to TRBD1. The DNA ends 3 residues before the CDR3 does, and the rest of the CDR3 is filled in from the germline J gene. Unmatched junction bases numbered 8, after V lost 3 bases and J lost 5 bases. Germline V CDR1 and CDR2: LNHDA, SQIVND (reference sequence). This CDR3 is 16 amino acids long.

As for this clone: The sequenced fragment ends 3 residues before the CDR3 boundary, so the rest is inferred from the germline J gene. The rearrangement joins TRBV18 to TRBJ1-2, with TRBD1 matching 7 bases. The CDR3 length is 14 residues. Germline-derived CDR1 and CDR2 are KGHSH and LQKENI. CDR3 sequence: CASSPGTASYDYTF. CDR3 bases read: TGTGCCAGCTCACCGGGGACAGCCTCCTACGAC.

This clone ranks as medium-sized (0.01 to 0.1%) in terms of frequency. The read falls 3 residues short of the CDR3 end, and the missing part is taken from the germline J gene. The rearrangement joins TRBV4-2 to TRBJ2-4, with TRBD2 identical over 14 bases. The CDR3 spans 20 residues. In germline, CDR1 is LGHNA, CDR2 YNFKEQ. After removal of 4 bases from V and 1 base from J, the junction contained 12 bases not matched to a gene. This CDR3 is CASSPRLAGGSRAAKNIQYF. The sequenced CDR3 bases are TGTGCCAGCAGCCCGAGACTAGCGGGAGGGTCCCGGGCGGCCAAAAACATT.

Remarks on this clone: The read comes to an end 3 residues before the CDR3 does, leaving the germline J gene to fill in the end. This chain uses TRBV12-5 with TRBJ2-5, with TRBD1 matching 8 bases. With 0 bases clipped from V and 1 base from J, the junction kept 4 bases outside the gene matches. Per germline, CDR1 LGHNT and CDR2 FRNRAP. The CDR3 spans 16 residues. The CDR3 bases that were read are TGTGCTAGTGGTTTGGTAGTGACAGGGGCCCAAGAGACC. Translated: CASGLVVTGAQET. The whole CDR3 protein reads CASGLVVTGAQETQYF.

In regard to this clone: The CDR3 goes on 3 residues after the read ends, and that part is filled in from the germline J gene. The chain carries TRBV20-1 and TRBJ2-1, with TRBD2 matching 10 bases. The ends lost 2 bases at V and 7 bases at J; junction bases unmatched: 17. Germline values: CDR1 DFQATT, CDR2 SNEGSKA (reference sequence). CDR3 length equals 18 residues. Incomplete CDR3 DNA: TGCAGTGCTAGACGGGAGCGCGCTAGCGGGAGTGTGGGGAATGAG. Amino acids: CSARRERASGSVGNE. The full CDR3 sequence reads CSARRERASGSVGNEQFF.

As to this clone: The junction differs from germline at one of its ends, possibly a read error. The read terminates 3 residues ahead of where the CDR3 ends, so the germline J gene completes it. The genes are TRBV4-2 and TRBJ2-2, with D maybe TRBD1 (6 bases). The CDR3 sequence is 15 residues long. From germline, CDR1 is LGHNA and CDR2 YNFKEQ. CDR3 DNA (partial): TGCGCCAGCAGCCAAGAACCAGGGGCCACCGGGGAG. Its translation: CASSQEPGATGE. The complete CDR3 sequence is CASSQEPGATGELFF.

The CDR3 bases that were read are TGTGCCAGCAGTGATTGGGGAGGGACTAGCGGGGGTATT. Its protein product is CASSDWGGTSGGI. The entire CDR3 protein is CASSDWGGTSGGIQYF. V and J are TRBV6-1 and TRBJ2-4; 14 positions agree with TRBD2. The observed sequence ends 3 residues before the CDR3 terminus, with the missing tail filled in from the germline J gene. The CDR3 contains 16 residues. CDR1 and CDR2 from the germline V gene are MNHNS and SASEGT.

A word on this clone: From the germline J gene comes the end of the CDR3, since the read stops 3 residues before it. The V gene is TRBV18, the J gene TRBJ2-4, with a weak D call TRBD2 (6 bases). V was clipped by 1 base and J by 0 bases, with 10 bases between them. CDR3 length: 16 residues. Germline assignment: CDR1 KGHSH and CDR2 LQKENI. CDR3 DNA, as far as it was read: TGTGCCAGCTCACCACGGGGGGAAGTAGCCAAAAACATT. This gives the protein CASSPRGEVAKNI. The CDR3 as a whole reads CASSPRGEVAKNIQYF.

As concerns this clone: Its ends do not fully match the called genes, so a read error is possible. The read terminates 3 residues ahead of where the CDR3 ends, so the germline J gene completes it. V usage is TRBV4-2 and J usage is TRBJ2-7; 10 positions agree with TRBD1. The CDR3 consists of 15 residues. Germline V lookup: CDR1 LGHNA, CDR2 YNFKEQ. The part of the CDR3 DNA that was read is TGCGCCAGCAGCCAAGACAGGGGGCTTTCCTACGAG. Protein product: CASSQDRGLSYE. The CDR3 reads in full as CASSQDRGLSYEQYF.

Regarding this clone: The read ends 3 residues before the CDR3 terminus; that terminus is restored from the germline J gene. The rearrangement links TRBV19 to TRBJ2-7; tentative D call: TRBD2 (6 bases). Trimming took 3 bases from V and 6 from J, leaving 18 bases between them. Germline V lookup: CDR1 LNHDA, CDR2 SQIVND (reference sequence). The CDR3 is made up of 15 amino acids. The CDR3 region is CASSIRRDWGTEQYF. The part of the CDR3 DNA that was read is TGTGCCAGTAGTATCCGGCGGGACTGGGGAACCGAG.

In regard to this clone: Read sequence stops 3 residues before the CDR3 end, and the germline J gene provides the missing end. The genes are TRBV27 and TRBJ2-7; no clear D gene. This CDR3 has 13 residues. V was pared by 3 bases and J by 0 bases, with 6 bases between. Germline CDR1 is MNHEY and CDR2 is SMNVEV (reference sequence). CDR3 protein: CASSFLLSYEQYF. The DNA read from the CDR3 is TGTGCCAGCAGTTTCCTCCTCTCCTACGAG.

Regarding this clone: Coverage ceases 3 residues before the CDR3 finishes, and the germline J gene fills in the end. The rearrangement uses TRBV19 and TRBJ1-5; D gene unclear. Germline loops: CDR1 LNHDA, CDR2 SQIVND (reference sequence). V was clipped by 8 bases and J by 1 base, with 12 bases between them. The CDR3 consists of 14 residues. The DNA read from the CDR3 is TGTGCCAGTGCAAAAATTGGCAGCAATCAGCCC. This translates into CASAKIGSNQP. The full CDR3 protein is CASAKIGSNQPQHF. Variable domain in full (rest from reference TRBV19 and TRBJ1-5): DGGITQSPKYLFRKEGQNVTLSCEQNLNHDAMYWYRQDPGQGLRLIYYSQIVNDFQKGDIAEGYSVSREKKESFPLTVTSAQKNPTAFYLCASAKIGSNQPQHFGDGTRLSIL.

Comments on this clone: The observed sequence ends 3 residues before the CDR3 terminus, with the missing tail filled in from the germline J gene. The chain has TRBV4-1 and TRBJ1-1; D is perhaps TRBD1 (5 bases). Per germline, CDR1 MGHRA and CDR2 YSYEKL. V dropped 2 bases and J dropped 1 base, with 14 bases sitting between them. The CDR3 extends over 16 amino acids. This chain's CDR3 is CASSQSTSRANTEAFF. CDR3 bases read: TGCGCCAGCAGCCAATCAACTAGCAGGGCGAACACTGAA.

On this clone: Read data end 3 residues before the CDR3 end; the end is taken from the germline J gene. The V and J genes are TRBV6-2 or TRBV6-3 and TRBJ1-3, with no clear D. The CDR3 length is 15 residues. The ends were cut back, 4 bases at V and 0 bases at J, with 10 bases in the middle. CDR1 and CDR2 from the germline V gene are MNHEY and SVGEGT. The CDR3 reads CASSSRNPSGNTIYF. CDR3 DNA, as far as it was read: TGTGCCAGCAGTTCGCGGAACCCCTCTGGAAACACC.

On this clone: The CDR3 is cut off 3 residues early in the read; its end comes from the germline J gene. The gene calls are TRBV28 and TRBJ1-1; maybe TRBD1 (6 bases). CDR3 size: 13 residues. Germline values: CDR1 MDHEN, CDR2 SYDVKM. Deletions cut 10 bases from V and 5 bases from J, with 17 bases between. The DNA read from the CDR3 is TGTGCCACTTCATTACAGGGTAGAACTGAA. This sequence encodes CATSLQGRTE. The whole CDR3 protein reads CATSLQGRTEAFF. The entire variable domain, with the rest obtained from reference TRBV28 and TRBJ1-1, is as follows: DVKVTQSSRYLVKRTGEKVFLECVQDMDHENMFWYRQDPGLGLRLIYFSYDVKMKEKGDIPEGYSVSREKKERFSLILESASTNQTSMYLCATSLQGRTEAFFGQGTRLTVV.

As regards this clone: Read coverage stops 3 residues before the CDR3 terminus; the germline J gene supplies the remainder. The genes are TRBV7-3 and TRBJ1-2, with 8 bases identical to TRBD1. Germline V CDR1 and CDR2: SGHTA, FQGTGA. The CDR3 contains 13 residues. Trimming at V came to 5 bases and at J to 6 bases, leaving 5 bases not matched to a gene. The CDR3 is CASSKDRGDGYTF. The CDR3 DNA, read in part, is TGTGCCAGCAGCAAAGACAGGGGCGATGGC.

Notes on this clone: The CDR3 is cut off 3 residues early in the read; its end comes from the germline J gene. V is TRBV28 and J is TRBJ2-5, with 8 nucleotides matching TRBD1. CDR3 length: 14 amino acids. After removal of 6 bases from V and 4 bases from J, the junction contained 7 bases not matched to a gene. Germline V lookup: CDR1 MDHEN, CDR2 SYDVKM. This CDR3 reads CASRESDRGETQYF. CDR3 DNA, as far as it was read: TGTGCCAGCAGGGAATCCGACAGGGGAGAGACC.

A remark on this clone: The CDR3 extends 3 residues past the end of the read, so its final part is completed from the germline J gene. The V call is TRBV10-3, the J call TRBJ2-6; D is tentatively TRBD1 or TRBD2 (6 bases each). The V and J ends lost 5 bases and 2 bases respectively, with 19 bases between them. There are 18 residues in the CDR3. Germline assignment: CDR1 ENHRY and CDR2 SYGVKD. The CDR3: CAISPGEAGVPGANVLTF. Partial CDR3 DNA: TGTGCCATCAGTCCCGGGGAGGCAGGGGTACCTGGGGCCAACGTC.

Turning to this clone: The DNA ends 3 residues before the CDR3 does, and the rest of the CDR3 is filled in from the germline J gene. J is TRBJ2-1 and V is TRBV5-1; 8 positions agree with TRBD2. The CDR3 loop spans 15 amino acids. V gave up 1 base and J gave up 6 bases; unmatched junction bases: 6. Germline CDR1 reads SGHRS; CDR2 reads YFSETQ. CDR3 sequence reads: CASSLIAGRGNEQFF. The covered CDR3 bases are TGCGCCAGCAGCTTGATAGCGGGACGGGGCAATGAG.

Comment on this clone: The read stops 3 residues short of the end of the CDR3; the missing end is completed from the germline J gene. The chain carries TRBV20-1 and TRBJ1-1; D not certain. From germline, CDR1 is DFQATT and CDR2 SNEGSKA (reference sequence). V was pared by 1 base and J by 0 bases, with 9 bases between. This CDR3 comprises 14 residues. This CDR3 is CSARAPSMNTEAFF. CDR3 DNA, as far as it was read: TGCAGTGCTAGAGCGCCCAGTATGAACACTGAA.

Note on this clone: The CDR3 end falls 3 residues outside the read, so it is completed with the germline J gene. The rearrangement joins TRBV20-1 to TRBJ2-3; 13 nucleotides align to TRBD2. Germline values: CDR1 DFQATT, CDR2 SNEGSKA (reference sequence). The CDR3 totals 16 residues. V lost 3 bases, J lost 1 base, and 4 bases stayed unmatched. The DNA read from the CDR3 is TGCAGTGCTAGTGTGGGACTAGCGGGGCGCACAGATACG. It specifies CSASVGLAGRTDT. The full CDR3 protein reads CSASVGLAGRTDTQYF.

With regard to this clone: Read coverage stops 3 residues before the CDR3 terminus; the germline J gene supplies the remainder. The V call is TRBV7-2, the J call TRBJ1-6; possible D gene TRBD1, 5 bases. From germline, CDR1 is SGHTA and CDR2 FQGNSA. V lost 4 bases to trimming and J lost 11 bases, with 15 bases between them. This CDR3 contains 14 residues. CDR3: CASSSIQGGAPLHF. The DNA read from the CDR3 is TGTGCCAGCAGCTCAATCCAGGGAGGGGCACCC.

With regard to this clone: The read falls 3 residues short of the CDR3 end, and the missing part is taken from the germline J gene. The gene calls are TRBV2 and TRBJ1-6; a possible D gene is TRBD1 (6 bases). Germline assignment: CDR1 SNHLY and CDR2 FYNNEI. CDR3 length: 14 amino acids. V was cut by 5 bases and J by 6 bases, with 11 bases left in between. This CDR3 reads CASSTDRFNSPLHF. CDR3 DNA (partial): TGTGCCAGCAGTACCGACAGGTTTAATTCACCC.

Incomplete CDR3 DNA: TGTGCCAGTAAGGGAGGGGGCTCCATGAACACTGAA. Protein product: CASKGGGSMNTE. In full, the CDR3 reads CASKGGGSMNTEAFF. The genes are TRBV19 and TRBJ1-1; TRBD1 aligns across 7 bases. The missing CDR3 end, 3 residues past where the read stops, is filled in from the germline J gene. Germline V lookup: CDR1 LNHDA, CDR2 SQIVND (reference sequence). V shed 7 bases, J shed 0 bases, and the junction held 8 bases outside the gene matches. This CDR3 has 15 residues. The whole variable domain, filled in from reference TRBV19 and TRBJ1-1, reads DGGITQSPKYLFRKEGQNVTLSCEQNLNHDAMYWYRQDPGQGLRLIYYSQIVNDFQKGDIAEGYSVSREKKESFPLTVTSAQKNPTAFYLCASKGGGSMNTEAFFGQGTRLTVV.

A note on this clone: The DNA ends 3 residues before the CDR3 does, and the rest of the CDR3 is filled in from the germline J gene. This sequence joins TRBV29-1 and TRBJ1-2; no reliable D call. Trimming removed 2 bases from V and 6 bases from J, with 13 bases in between. This CDR3 has 13 amino acids. Germline V gives CDR1 SQVTM, CDR2 ANQGSEA. CDR3 protein: CSVEQPGRNGYTF. The sequenced CDR3 bases are TGCAGCGTTGAACAGCCAGGAAGGAATGGC.